Shown below are 13 T cell receptor beta chains from a single sample sequenced in a study of T cell responses to AZD1222 COVID-19 vaccine (dated by TCRdb to about 2021). In light of the paper, this sample's time point label describes: about 28 days (+/-7) after the second vaccine dose. Receptors were amplified or captured by the immunoSEQ multiplex PCR assay. TCRdb mirrors the immuneACCESS table, restricted to in-frame sequences. Some clones are absent from its copies; in checked studies, under half trace to an unresolved V gene, and the reason for the others is unknown. The sample table lists about 25,000 clones, 87% of them with a count of one. The ten largest clones take up roughly a third of the sample. The sequences come from peripheral blood, collected 28 days after the second AZD1222 dose. The receptor source for this set is an adult who received the AZD1222 COVID-19 vaccine.

This chain connects TRBV7-9 to TRBJ2-2, with 12 bases identical to TRBD1. The CDR3 spans 15 residues. Unmatched junction bases numbered 5, after V lost 6 bases and J lost 6 bases. Germline V gene lookup returns CDR1 SEHNR and CDR2 FQNEAQ (reference sequence). CDR3 in amino acids: CASRAGQGASGELFF. CDR3 nucleotides: TGTGCCAGCAGGGCGGGACAGGGGGCATCCGGGGAGCTGTTTTTT.

The rearrangement uses TRBV9 and TRBJ2-1; TRBD1 agrees at 10 bases. With 0 bases clipped from V and 2 bases from J, the junction kept 5 bases outside the gene matches. Germline V gene data show CDR1 as SGDLS and CDR2 as YYNGEE. The CDR3 length is 17 residues. The CDR3 sequence is CASSVGTGGLTYNEQFF. CDR3 DNA: TGTGCCAGCAGCGTAGGGACAGGGGGTCTAACCTACAATGAGCAGTTCTTC.

The genes are TRBV5-1 and TRBJ2-7; 8 nucleotides align to TRBD1. The CDR3 consists of 16 residues. V was pared by 0 bases and J by 7 bases, with 12 bases of the junction left unmatched. Germline CDR1 is SGHRS and CDR2 is YFSETQ. The CDR3 region has the DNA TGCGCCAGCAGCTTGGCCCTTTTAGACAGGGGACAAGAGCAGTACTTC. This codes for CASSLALLDRGQEQYF.

V and J are TRBV28 and TRBJ2-2; 10 positions agree with TRBD1. Trimming took 3 bases from V and 4 from J; bases not matched to a gene: 2. CDR3 length: 15 amino acids. From germline, CDR1 is MDHEN and CDR2 SYDVKM. CDR3 nucleotide sequence: TGTGCCAGCAGTTTCAGGACAGGGGGCACCGGGGAGCTGTTTTTT. This translates into CASSFRTGGTGELFF.

The gene calls are TRBV10-3 and TRBJ2-3; 7 positions agree with TRBD1. The V gene end was trimmed by 9 bases and the J gene end by 2 bases; junction bases not matched to a gene: 5. Germline lookup yields CDR1 ENHRY and CDR2 SYGVKD. The CDR3 runs 13 residues. DNA of the CDR3: TGTGCCATTAGACAGGGCGCCACAGATACGCAGTATTTT. This sequence encodes CAIRQGATDTQYF.

This clone was recorded once. The chain carries TRBV5-6 and TRBJ2-7; TRBD1 might be the D (5 bases). The germline gives CDR1 SGHDT, CDR2 YYEEEE. With 6 bases removed from V and 3 bases from J, the gap between germline ends came to 16 bases. The CDR3 runs to 14 residues. CDR3: CASTPRPQGYEQYF. The CDR3 DNA reads as TGTGCCAGCACCCCGAGACCCCAGGGCTACGAGCAGTACTTC. The whole variable domain, remainder taken from reference TRBV5-6 and TRBJ2-7, is DAGVTQSPTHLIKTRGQQVTLRCSPKSGHDTVSWYQQALGQGPQFIFQYYEEEERQRGNFPDRFSGHQFPNYSSELNVNALLLGDSALYLCASTPRPQGYEQYFGPGTRLTVT.

The rearrangement uses TRBV9 and TRBJ1-1, with D possibly being TRBD1 (5 bases). Germline V CDR1 and CDR2: SGDLS, YYNGEE. Trimming took off 0 bases at V and 3 bases at J, with 9 bases between the two ends. The CDR3 loop spans 14 amino acids. The CDR3 sequence: CASSVAPRDTEAFF. CDR3 bases: TGTGCCAGCAGCGTAGCCCCCAGGGACACTGAAGCTTTCTTT.

The chain links TRBV7-3 to TRBJ2-7, with 8 positions matching TRBD2. Germline trimming cut 2 bases from V and 7 bases from J; bases unmatched to any gene: 10. Looked up from germline, CDR1 is SGHTA and CDR2 is FQGTGA. The CDR3 sequence is 15 residues long. The CDR3: CASSLARSGSGEQYF. Here the CDR3 DNA reads TGTGCCAGCAGCTTAGCTAGAAGCGGGAGCGGTGAGCAGTACTTC.

CDR3 sequence reads: CASSHGYSNEKLFF. Here the CDR3 DNA reads TGTGCCAGCAGTCACGGATATTCTAATGAAAAACTGTTTTTT. The chain joins TRBV27 to TRBJ1-4; D not certain. CDR3 size: 14 residues. Germline CDR1 MNHEY, CDR2 SMNVEV (reference sequence). V dropped 5 bases and J dropped 3 bases, with 10 bases sitting between them.

V and J are TRBV28 and TRBJ2-7; TRBD1 might be the D (6 bases). This CDR3 has 13 amino acids. The V gene's germline CDR1 is MDHEN and CDR2 SYDVKM. V was clipped by 10 bases and J by 6 bases, with 19 bases between them. CDR3 protein: CATFPGQSSEQYF. CDR3 DNA sequence: TGTGCCACCTTCCCGGGACAAAGCTCCGAGCAGTACTTC. Full variable domain (missing parts from reference TRBV28 and TRBJ2-7): DVKVTQSSRYLVKRTGEKVFLECVQDMDHENMFWYRQDPGLGLRLIYFSYDVKMKEKGDIPEGYSVSREKKERFSLILESASTNQTSMYLCATFPGQSSEQYFGPGTRLTVT.

The chain employs TRBV30 and TRBJ1-4; the match to TRBD1 covers 8 bases. V was pared by 1 base and J by 7 bases, with 5 bases of the junction left unmatched. CDR3 size: 14 residues. The germline V gene has CDR1 GTSNPN and CDR2 SVGIG (reference sequence). The CDR3: CAWSAGGAAEKLFF. The CDR3 nucleotides are TGTGCCTGGAGTGCAGGGGGCGCAGCTGAAAAACTGTTTTTT.

This rearrangement joins TRBV5-1 to TRBJ2-2, with 7 bases matching TRBD1. V lost 4 bases to trimming and J lost 1 base; unmatched junction nucleotides: 7. CDR1 SGHRS and CDR2 YFSETQ come from the germline V gene. This CDR3 has 16 amino acids. The CDR3 nucleotides read TGCGCCAGCAGCGGGTGGGGACAGCAGAACACCGGGGAGCTGTTTTTT. Amino acid sequence: CASSGWGQQNTGELFF.

The chain employs TRBV25-1 and TRBJ2-2; possible D gene TRBD2, 6 bases. The CDR3 sequence is 15 residues long. Germline-derived CDR1 and CDR2 are MGHDK and SYGVNS. V lost 3 bases and J 3 bases, leaving 11 bases between the germline ends. CDR3 residues: CASSDGGTDTGELFF. The CDR3 DNA is TGTGCCAGCAGTGATGGGGGGACGGACACCGGGGAGCTGTTTTTT.